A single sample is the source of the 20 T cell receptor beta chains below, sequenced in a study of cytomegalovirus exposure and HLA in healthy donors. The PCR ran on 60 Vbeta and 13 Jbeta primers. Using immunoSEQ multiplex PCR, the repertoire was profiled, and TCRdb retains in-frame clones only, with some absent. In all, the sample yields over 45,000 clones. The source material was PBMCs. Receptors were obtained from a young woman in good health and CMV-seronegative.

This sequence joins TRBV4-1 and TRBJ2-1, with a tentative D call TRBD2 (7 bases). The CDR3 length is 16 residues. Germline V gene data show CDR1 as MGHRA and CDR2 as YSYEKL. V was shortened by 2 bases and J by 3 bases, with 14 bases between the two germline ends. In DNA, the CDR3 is TGCGCCAGCAGCCAAAGGGGGGGTTTGCGCTACAATGAGCAGTTCTTC. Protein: CASSQRGGLRYNEQFF.

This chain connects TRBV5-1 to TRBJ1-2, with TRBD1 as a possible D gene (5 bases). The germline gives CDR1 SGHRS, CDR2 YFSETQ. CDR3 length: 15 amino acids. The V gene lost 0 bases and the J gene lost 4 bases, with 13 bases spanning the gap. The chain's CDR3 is CASSLGQGEAYGYTF. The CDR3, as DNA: TGCGCCAGCAGCTTGGGGCAGGGCGAGGCCTATGGCTACACCTTC.

In DNA, the CDR3 is TGCGCCAGCAGCCAAGGCGCACTGTTGGATCAGCCCCAGCATTTT. This gives the protein CASSQGALLDQPQHF. The chain has TRBV4-1 and TRBJ1-5; D remains unclear. The germline gives CDR1 MGHRA, CDR2 YSYEKL. The CDR3 extends over 15 amino acids. V lost 1 base, J lost 5 bases, and 12 bases lay in between.

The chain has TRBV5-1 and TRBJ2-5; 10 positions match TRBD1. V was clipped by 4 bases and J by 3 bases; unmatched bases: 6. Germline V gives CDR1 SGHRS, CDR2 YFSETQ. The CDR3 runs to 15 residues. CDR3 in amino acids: CASSVAGTGEETQYF. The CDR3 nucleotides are TGCGCCAGCAGCGTGGCCGGGACAGGGGAAGAGACCCAGTACTTC.

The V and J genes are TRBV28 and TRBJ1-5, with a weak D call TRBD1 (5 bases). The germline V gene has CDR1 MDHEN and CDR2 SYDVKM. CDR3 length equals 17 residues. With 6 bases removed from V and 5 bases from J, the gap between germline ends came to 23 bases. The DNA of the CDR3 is TGTGCCAGCAGACCACCGGGGGGGACGGTGATCGATCAGCCCCAGCATTTT. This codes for CASRPPGGTVIDQPQHF.

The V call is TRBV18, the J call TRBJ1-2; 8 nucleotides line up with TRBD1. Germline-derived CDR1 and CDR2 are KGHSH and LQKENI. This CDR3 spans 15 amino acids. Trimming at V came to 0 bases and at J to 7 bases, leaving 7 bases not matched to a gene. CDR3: CASSPPNRGAVGYTF. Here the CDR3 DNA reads TGTGCCAGCTCACCACCGAACAGGGGGGCCGTTGGCTACACCTTC.

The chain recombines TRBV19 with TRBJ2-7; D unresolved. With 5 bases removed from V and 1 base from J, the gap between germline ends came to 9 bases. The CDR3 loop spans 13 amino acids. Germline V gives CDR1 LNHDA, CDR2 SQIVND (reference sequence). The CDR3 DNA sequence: TGTGCCAGTAGTCGTGGCGGATCCTACGAGCAGTACTTC. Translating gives CASSRGGSYEQYF.

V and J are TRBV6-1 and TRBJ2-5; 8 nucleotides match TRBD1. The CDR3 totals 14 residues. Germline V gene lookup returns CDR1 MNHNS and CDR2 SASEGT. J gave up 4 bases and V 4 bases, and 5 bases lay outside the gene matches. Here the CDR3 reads CASSATGGAETQYF. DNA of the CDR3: TGTGCCAGCAGTGCTACAGGGGGTGCAGAGACCCAGTACTTC.

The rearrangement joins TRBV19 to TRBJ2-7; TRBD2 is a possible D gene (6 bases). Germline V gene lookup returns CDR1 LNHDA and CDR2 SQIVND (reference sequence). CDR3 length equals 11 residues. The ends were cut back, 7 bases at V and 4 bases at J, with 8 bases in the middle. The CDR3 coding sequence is TGTGCCAGTAAACTAGCTTACGAGCAGTACTTC. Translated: CASKLAYEQYF.

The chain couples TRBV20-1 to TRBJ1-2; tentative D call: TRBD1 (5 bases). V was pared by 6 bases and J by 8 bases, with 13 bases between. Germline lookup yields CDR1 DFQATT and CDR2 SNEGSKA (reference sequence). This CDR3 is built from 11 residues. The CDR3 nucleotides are TGCAGTGCGATACAGGCCAAAGGCTACACCTTC. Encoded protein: CSAIQAKGYTF.

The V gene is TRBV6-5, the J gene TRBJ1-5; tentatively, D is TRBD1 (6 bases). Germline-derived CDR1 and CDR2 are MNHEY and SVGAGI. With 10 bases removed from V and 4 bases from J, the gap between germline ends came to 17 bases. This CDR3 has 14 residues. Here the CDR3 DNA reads TGTGCCACCCGCCCGGACAGATTTAATCAGCCCCAGCATTTT. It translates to CATRPDRFNQPQHF.

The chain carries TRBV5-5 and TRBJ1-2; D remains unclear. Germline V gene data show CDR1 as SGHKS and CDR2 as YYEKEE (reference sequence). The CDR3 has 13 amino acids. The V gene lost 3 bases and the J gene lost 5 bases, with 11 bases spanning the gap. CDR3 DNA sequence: TGTGCCAGCAGCTCCCGAGGCGTGTATGGCTACACCTTC. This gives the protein CASSSRGVYGYTF.

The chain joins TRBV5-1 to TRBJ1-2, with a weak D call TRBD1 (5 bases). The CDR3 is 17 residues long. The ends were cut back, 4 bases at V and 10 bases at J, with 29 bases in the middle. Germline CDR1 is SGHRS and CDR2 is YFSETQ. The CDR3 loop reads CASSVTYGRIVGGLYTF. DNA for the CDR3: TGCGCCAGCAGCGTGACCTACGGACGGATCGTTGGGGGACTCTACACCTTC.

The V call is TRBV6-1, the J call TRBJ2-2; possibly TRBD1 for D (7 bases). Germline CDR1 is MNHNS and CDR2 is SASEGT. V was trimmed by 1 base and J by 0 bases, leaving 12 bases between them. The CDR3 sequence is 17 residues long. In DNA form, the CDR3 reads TGTGCCAGCAGTGAAGGTCAGGGGGGTGCGAACACCGGGGAGCTGTTTTTT. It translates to CASSEGQGGANTGELFF.

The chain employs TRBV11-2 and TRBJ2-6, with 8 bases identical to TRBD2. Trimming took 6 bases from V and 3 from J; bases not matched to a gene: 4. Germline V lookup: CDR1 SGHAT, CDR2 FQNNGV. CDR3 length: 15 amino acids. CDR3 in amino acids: CASRRRGDGANVLTF. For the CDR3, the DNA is TGTGCCAGCAGAAGGCGGGGGGATGGGGCCAACGTCCTGACTTTC.

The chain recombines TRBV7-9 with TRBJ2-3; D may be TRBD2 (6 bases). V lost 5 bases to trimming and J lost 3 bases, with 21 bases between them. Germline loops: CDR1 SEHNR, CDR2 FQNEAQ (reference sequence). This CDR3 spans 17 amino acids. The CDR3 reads CASSPAELLRGTDTQYF. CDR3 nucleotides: TGTGCCAGCAGCCCCGCAGAATTACTTCGGGGGACAGATACGCAGTATTTT.

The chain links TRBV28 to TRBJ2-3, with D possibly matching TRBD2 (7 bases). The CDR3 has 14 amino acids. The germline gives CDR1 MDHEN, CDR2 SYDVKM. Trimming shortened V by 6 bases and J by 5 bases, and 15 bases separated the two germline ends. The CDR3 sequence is CASREGGNGDTQYF. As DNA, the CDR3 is TGTGCCAGCAGGGAGGGGGGGAACGGAGATACGCAGTATTTT.

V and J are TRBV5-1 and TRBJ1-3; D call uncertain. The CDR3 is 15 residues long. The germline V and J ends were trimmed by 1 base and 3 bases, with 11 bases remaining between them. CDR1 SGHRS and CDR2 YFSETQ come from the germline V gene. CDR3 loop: CASSLNRNFGNTIYF. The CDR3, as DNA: TGCGCCAGCAGCTTGAACAGAAACTTTGGAAACACCATATATTTT.

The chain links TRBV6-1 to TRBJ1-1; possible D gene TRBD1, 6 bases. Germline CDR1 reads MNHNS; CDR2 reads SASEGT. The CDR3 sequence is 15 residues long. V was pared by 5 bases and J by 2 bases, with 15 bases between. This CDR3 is CASSIRTDINTEAFF. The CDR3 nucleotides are TGTGCCAGCAGTATACGGACAGACATCAACACTGAAGCTTTCTTT.

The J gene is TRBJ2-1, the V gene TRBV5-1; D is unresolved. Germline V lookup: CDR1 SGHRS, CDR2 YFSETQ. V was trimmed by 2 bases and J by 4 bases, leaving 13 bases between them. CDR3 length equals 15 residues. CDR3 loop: CASSLSRNGYNEQFF. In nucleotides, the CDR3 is TGCGCCAGCAGCTTATCGAGGAACGGGTACAATGAGCAGTTCTTC.